Shown below are 2 T cell receptor beta chains from a single sample sequenced in a study of graft-versus-host responses after intestinal transplantation. Using immunoSEQ multiplex PCR, the repertoire was profiled, and TCRdb retains in-frame clones only, with some absent. The table shows some 77,000 clones, with roughly 90% occurring only once. Sequenced material: PBMCs, taken 98 days after intestinal transplantation. The receptors were gathered from a human patient who received an intestinal transplant, so some T cells may come from the graft donor.

The rearrangement links TRBV11-2 to TRBJ2-7, with 7 bases that match TRBD1. Germline CDR1 and CDR2: SGHAT and FQNNGV. Trimming cost V 3 bases and J 2 bases; bases outside gene matches: 7. The CDR3 has 15 amino acids. The CDR3 DNA reads TGTGCCAGCAGCTTCCGGGACAGCTTAACCTACGAGCAGTACTTC. It specifies CASSFRDSLTYEQYF.

The J gene is TRBJ1-1, the V gene TRBV9, with D possibly being TRBD1 (5 bases). The germline CDR1 and CDR2 sequences are SGDLS and YYNGEE. V gave up 2 bases and J gave up 1 base, with 15 bases separating them. The length of the CDR3 is 16 residues. Here the CDR3 reads CASSVEGWDGNTEAFF. The CDR3 DNA follows: TGTGCCAGCAGCGTCGAAGGATGGGACGGGAACACTGAAGCTTTCTTT.